This entry features one T cell receptor beta chain sequence. Its antigen is unknown. The data were obtained in a study of cytomegalovirus exposure and HLA in healthy donors. Turning to the study itself: In an earlier analysis, around 100 million unique TCR beta sequences were found from approximately 170 million T cells.

PCR involved 60 Vbeta and 13 Jbeta primers. TCRdb keeps only in-frame clones here, not all; method: immunoSEQ multiplex PCR. The sample has 150,000 to 200,000 clones, approximately 78% seen once. Broader study findings: The study labeled under 200 TCR beta chains cytomegalovirus-associated. A later analysis found TCR association rates differed by HLA locus, highest for DRB1 and lowest for HLA-C.

This CDR3 contains 14 residues. Germline V gene lookup returns CDR1 SGHTA and CDR2 FQGTGA. Trimming pared 4 bases from V and 7 bases from J, leaving 14 bases between. The TCR was taken from a girl aged 2 to 9 in good health and CMV-seropositive. Sequencing was carried out using PBMCs. This chain uses TRBV7-3 with TRBJ2-1, with D maybe TRBD2 (6 bases). This chain's CDR3 is CASSSSAGRNEQFF. The CDR3 region has the DNA TGTGCCAGCAGCTCATCGGCTGGGAGGAATGAGCAGTTCTTC.